Listed here is a single TCR beta chain. The target antigen is unknown. CDR3 length equals 12 residues. The germline V gene has CDR1 MNHNS and CDR2 SASEGT. V lost 6 bases to trimming and J lost 8 bases, with 12 bases between them. The sample originates from a study of CD8+ T cells in alopecia areata. Background on the study: Treated patients received oral tofacitinib, 5 to 10 mg twice daily. The tofacitinib course ran for 6 to 18 months and was followed by 6 months off drug.

Study-wide points: Normal scalp had lower clonality than lesional scalp, with alopecia totalis/universalis lesions showing this most strongly.

From alopecia areata patients, lesional scalp punch biopsies and peripheral blood were collected. In each case, RNA was isolated and then reverse transcribed into cDNA as the sequencing template. TCRdb's copy holds only in-frame clones and misses some; the assay was immunoSEQ multiplex PCR. Of some 240,000 clones listed, about 60% are singletons. The specimen was CD4+ T cells sorted from blood, collected at week 0. The V and J genes are TRBV6-1 and TRBJ2-3, with D perhaps matching TRBD1 (6 bases). This clonotype was sampled from a human donor with alopecia areata. The CDR3 here is CASSWGPATQYF. CDR3 sequence (DNA): TGTGCCAGCAGCTGGGGGCCAGCTACGCAGTATTTT.